The subject of this entry is one TCR beta chain. This clonotype came up many times. Its antigen target is currently unknown. Within one base of it there is no much larger clone, and no base qualities were kept. The entry originates in a study of spatial heterogeneity in lung cancer (dated by TCRdb to the late 2010s). Looking at the study overall: Beta-chain transcripts were consistently detected in greater numbers than alpha-chain transcripts, which likely reflects a higher abundance of beta-chain transcripts. A strong correlation was found between TCR transcript counts in tumor regions and a T cell transcriptional module score from matched bulk RNA-seq. In the raw uncorrected reads, each unique combination of TCR and UMI appeared more than ten times on average. TCR alpha and beta repertoires were quantitatively compared across multiple tumor regions, matched nontumor lung and blood in non-small cell lung cancer. Nonsynonymous mutation counts, determined by whole-exome sequencing of tumor tissue, were related to features of the TCR repertoire. Both alpha and beta chains were TCR-sequenced in samples taken at surgery, namely 220 tumor regions, 62 to 70 matched nontumor lung samples and about 58 PBMC samples. What the research found in general, with its limitations: Confirming at a functional level the hypothesis that regional TCRs recognize regional mutations was considered to require additional single-cell paired TCR alpha and beta sequencing. Counts of ubiquitous and regional expanded TCRs were found to correlate with counts of ubiquitous and regional nonsynonymous mutations, respectively. The tumor nonsynonymous mutation count correlated with the number of expanded alpha and beta TCRs within the tumor. TCR-seq was estimated to cover only approximately 7% of tumor T cells for alpha chains and approximately 13% for beta chains.

Trimming removed 4 bases from V and 0 bases from J; the gene matches leave 3 bases unexplained. CDR1 and CDR2 are drawn from the germline V gene: MNHEY, SVGAGI. Counted from cysteine to phenylalanine, this CDR3 has 15 amino acids. Only CDR3 DNA remains: 45 bases, in frame from the first base. Interpreted using the paper, the time point label stands for: sample taken at primary tumor resection. Donors were some 78 patients with early-stage, untreated non-small cell lung cancer from the lung TRACERx cohort. For TCR sequencing, whole RNA was extracted from tumor and nontumor lung tissue, or from cryopreserved PBMC samples, and no cell sorting was done. A patient was chosen for TCR sequencing only when enough RNA was available from at least two tumor regions. Before selection, tumor and adjacent nontumor lung specimens were reviewed by a lung pathologist. To prepare the library, 5' RACE was applied. TCRdb shows the sequencer as NextSeq 500. In the TCR library protocol, a unique molecular identifier was attached to each TCR cDNA molecule so that PCR and sequencing errors could be corrected. The authors processed their data as follows. TCR identification, UMI-based error correction and CDR3 extraction were performed with Decombinator tools. Expanded TCRs were defined as those above a frequency of 2 per 1,000, corresponding to the top 1% of the tumor frequency distribution. Expanded tumor TCRs statistically deemed absent (corrected P<0.05) from at least one tumor region were classed as regional, and all other expanded tumor TCRs were classed as ubiquitous. Renyi diversity was calculated using the R vegan package after each repertoire was subsampled 100 times to 5,000 TCRs. CDR3 similarity networks were built from amino acid triplet string-kernel similarity, connecting CDR3s with pairwise similarity above 0.82. TCRdb trimmed public reads at Q25 via fastp, called clones via MiXCR and kept in-frame beta chains. Rows are combined by CDR3 protein, so each entry shows the most common genes and DNA. V and J calls and clone size were set by TCRdb, not the authors. The sample yields about 10,000 distinct CDR3 sequences; around 6% were counted once. The ten largest clones add up to 9.5% to 13% of the sample.

Sequences were derived from lung tumor tissue, sampled at surgery. The chain joins TRBV6-5 to TRBJ2-1, with 7 bases matching TRBD2. The source of this sequence is a male donor with early-stage non-small cell lung cancer. The CDR3 reads as follows: CASSSKRGSYNEQFF. The DNA reads TGTGCCAGCAGTTCCAAGCGGGGCTCCTACAATGAGCAGTTCTTC.